This TCR beta chain was sequenced during a study of draining lymph node invasion in breast cancer (dated by TCRdb to 2018 to 2021). Describing the broader study: Nodal metastasis was diagnosed by histology and cytokeratin immunohistochemistry and confirmed by EpCAM/CD45 flow cytometry. Across breast cancer tissues, a separate targeted assay used bulk TCR-beta CDR3 sequencing to compare sorted memory regulatory T cells with memory conventional CD4 T cells. Lymph nodes from roughly 5 patients were covered by the separate targeted TCR sequencing, and for three of those patients the primary tumors were sequenced as well. From each patient, matched non-invaded and tumor-invaded tumor-draining lymph nodes and the primary tumor were collected, and both Treg and Tconv subsets were profiled. On the study overall, not on this receptor specifically: Some of the top 100 tumor clones were detected in invaded and non-invaded nodes, and this detection was taken to suggest recirculation between tumor and draining nodes. Shared TCRs between Treg and Tconv subsets were considered suggestive but not proof of common clonal origin. Tracking of the top-100 tumor clones could be carried out in just a couple of patients. In the targeted TCR-seq data, Tregs appeared more clonally expanded than Tconvs in all tissues, and both subsets were less diverse in tumor than lymph nodes. Data could not resolve whether Treg conversion occurred in a given organ or whether converted Tregs recirculated between nodes and tumor. In each tissue, about 13-22% of Treg TCRs were also present in Tconvs, a finding interpreted as suggesting peripheral induction of Tregs.

The germline V gene gives CDR1 as SQVTM and CDR2 as ANQGSEA. V gives up 6 bases and J gives up 4 bases, and the segment between their germline ends measures 0 bases. The CDR3, from cysteine to phenylalanine, totals 8 residues. The kept DNA is CDR3 alone, 24 bases in frame from the first base. Memory regulatory T cells were sorted as CD4+ CD45RA- CD25high cells. Each tumor-draining lymph node was classified as non-invaded if metastatic tumor cells were absent and as invaded if metastatic tumor cells were present. Before staining and sorting, T cells were pre-enriched using a Miltenyi Pan T Cell isolation kit. Immunohistochemistry for estrogen receptor, progesterone receptor, HER2 and Ki-67 was used to characterize the primary tumors. Within a few hours after surgery, fresh surgical tissue was processed by cutting the tissue into small fragments. Tissue fragments were enzymatically digested with Liberase TL plus DNase for about 20 minutes and filtered through a 40-micrometer strainer. After DAPI live/dead staining, cells were sorted on a BD FACS Aria II at roughly 96-99% purity. Sorted cells were lysed in TCL buffer and RNA was purified with a Norgen Single Cell RNA purification kit including DNase treatment.

The receptor library was made with bulk RNA-seq. Sequencer: Illumina HiSeq 2500. As for how the authors treated the data: In the separate targeted TCR-seq dataset, CDR3 sequences were extracted from raw reads and quantified using MiXCR version 2.1.5 with default parameters. Each TCR-beta clone in the separate targeted TCR-seq dataset was defined by the V gene, J gene and CDR3 sequence taken together. In the separate targeted TCR-seq dataset, clones with fewer than three counts were removed, then only the 90% most strongly expressed clones per sample were retained. In the separate targeted TCR-seq dataset, Treg-Tconv overlap was calculated per tissue as the number of shared clones divided by the total number of Treg clones, multiplied by 100. The public reads were reprocessed in TCRdb via fastp at Q25 and MiXCR, keeping in-frame beta chains. Each record represents a unique CDR3 protein, reported with the most common genes and DNA among its rows. The V and J calls, along with clone size, are taken from TCRdb and not from the paper's own processing. For this sample there are over a thousand distinct CDR3 sequences; around 60% appear just once. The ten most abundant clones make up over 9.5% of the sample.

Concerning this clonotype: Which antigen it targets is not known. Base qualities are not recorded, but no much larger clone differs from it by a single base.

This receptor was taken from a female donor with luminal breast cancer. The chain was built from TRBV29-1 and TRBJ2-5; confidence is insufficient to name the D gene. Sequenced input: sorted memory Tregs from a lymph node. In light of the paper, this sample's cell subset or site label describes: CD45RA-negative sorted CD4+ T cells (memory Tconv or effector/memory Treg). The CDR3 in this case is CSVETQYF. The DNA sequence is given as TGCAGCGTAGAGACCCAGTACTTC.